This is a list of T cell receptor beta chains from one sample in a study of cytomegalovirus exposure and HLA in healthy donors. Assay used: immunoSEQ multiplex PCR; TCRdb lists only in-frame clones, some missing. The sample has some 200,000 clones, 65% to 80% seen once; the top ten hold around 15%. The sequencing input was PBMCs. The receptors here all came from a middle-aged man in good health and CMV-seronegative. CDR3s include the opening cysteine and the closing phenylalanine or tryptophan. The order of the fields is clone size, V gene, J gene, D gene, CDR3 DNA, CDR3 protein. The D gene is left open where the match is weak. Where a row states a size, it is once, few, many or the class of an expanded clone; other rows omit it.

abundance: NA; v_gene: TRBV5-4; j_gene: TRBJ2-7; d_gene: TRBD1; CDR3nt: TGTGCCAGCAGCTTCCGGGACAGGGGTTACGAGCAGTACTTC; CDR3aa: CASSFRDRGYEQYF
abundance: NA; v_gene: TRBV7-9; j_gene: TRBJ2-1; d_gene: TRBD2; CDR3nt: TGTGCCAGCAGAAGACTAGCGGGAGGGGACAATGAGCAGTTCTTC; CDR3aa: CASRRLAGGDNEQFF
abundance: NA; v_gene: TRBV14; j_gene: TRBJ1-6; d_gene: TRBD1; CDR3nt: TGTGCCAGCAGCCAAGATGGCAGGGGGGTTTCACCCCTCCACTTT; CDR3aa: CASSQDGRGVSPLHF
abundance: NA; v_gene: TRBV10-3; j_gene: TRBJ2-3; d_gene: NA; CDR3nt: TGTGCCATCAGTGACGCGGGCGGCACAGATACGCAGTATTTT; CDR3aa: CAISDAGGTDTQYF
abundance: NA; v_gene: TRBV2; j_gene: TRBJ2-2; d_gene: TRBD2; CDR3nt: TGTGCCAGCATCGCGGGAGGGAGGGCCACCGGGGAGCTGTTTTTT; CDR3aa: CASIAGGRATGELFF
abundance: NA; v_gene: TRBV2; j_gene: TRBJ1-4; d_gene: NA; CDR3nt: TGTGCCAGCAGCGTGCCCCAGAGGAACACTAATGAAAAACTGTTTTTT; CDR3aa: CASSVPQRNTNEKLFF
abundance: NA; v_gene: TRBV28; j_gene: TRBJ1-5; d_gene: NA; CDR3nt: TGTGCCAGCAGCATAGGGGGGGCCGGTCAGCCCCAGCATTTT; CDR3aa: CASSIGGAGQPQHF
abundance: once; v_gene: TRBV5-6; j_gene: TRBJ2-3; d_gene: TRBD2; CDR3nt: TGTGCCAGCAGCTTGGGAGTGGGTAGCGGGAGTGCAGATACGCAGTATTTT; CDR3aa: CASSLGVGSGSADTQYF
abundance: NA; v_gene: TRBV10-3; j_gene: TRBJ1-5; d_gene: NA; CDR3nt: TGTGCCATCAGTGAAGCAGGGAATCAGCCCCAGCATTTT; CDR3aa: CAISEAGNQPQHF
abundance: NA; v_gene: TRBV21-1; j_gene: TRBJ2-1; d_gene: NA; CDR3nt: TGTGCCAGCAGCAAAAATCACCGGGACAGGGACAATGAGCAGTTCTTC; CDR3aa: CASSKNHRDRDNEQFF
abundance: NA; v_gene: TRBV7-8; j_gene: TRBJ1-5; d_gene: TRBD1; CDR3nt: TGTGCCAGCAGCCCCCGTCTGGACAGGGGGTTGTTTCAGCCCCAGCATTTT; CDR3aa: CASSPRLDRGLFQPQHF
abundance: NA; v_gene: TRBV2; j_gene: TRBJ1-1; d_gene: NA; CDR3nt: TGTGCCAGCAGTGGGCCCAGGGCCACTGAAGCTTTCTTT; CDR3aa: CASSGPRATEAFF
abundance: NA; v_gene: TRBV5-1; j_gene: TRBJ1-1; d_gene: NA; CDR3nt: TGCGCCAGCAGTCTAGGACAAGAAGCTTTCTTT; CDR3aa: CASSLGQEAFF
abundance: NA; v_gene: TRBV7-2; j_gene: TRBJ2-3; d_gene: NA; CDR3nt: TGTGCCAGCAGCTTAGACGGCTACCCGAGGGATACGCAGTATTTT; CDR3aa: CASSLDGYPRDTQYF
abundance: once; v_gene: TRBV7-3; j_gene: TRBJ1-6; d_gene: NA; CDR3nt: TGTGCCAGCAGCTCCATACAGGGAAGTCCCCTCCACTTT; CDR3aa: CASSSIQGSPLHF
abundance: NA; v_gene: TRBV2; j_gene: TRBJ1-5; d_gene: TRBD1; CDR3nt: TGTGCCAGCAGTGAAGAGGGGGCGAGCAATCAGCCCCAGCATTTT; CDR3aa: CASSEEGASNQPQHF
abundance: NA; v_gene: TRBV7-2; j_gene: TRBJ1-1; d_gene: NA; CDR3nt: TGTGCCAGCAGCTTAAGGCAGGGCTCAAACACTGAAGCTTTCTTT; CDR3aa: CASSLRQGSNTEAFF
abundance: NA; v_gene: TRBV29-1; j_gene: TRBJ1-2; d_gene: TRBD1; CDR3nt: TGCAGCGTTGGGGCCGACAGGGTAGGCTACACCTTC; CDR3aa: CSVGADRVGYTF
abundance: NA; v_gene: TRBV9; j_gene: TRBJ2-6; d_gene: NA; CDR3nt: TGTGCCAGCAGCGTAGTAACAGGGCGTGGTGGGGCCAACGTCCTGACTTTC; CDR3aa: CASSVVTGRGGANVLTF
abundance: NA; v_gene: TRBV6-6; j_gene: TRBJ1-4; d_gene: NA; CDR3nt: TGTGCCAGCAGTTACTCTGGAGAGTTAGCTGAAAAACTGTTTTTT; CDR3aa: CASSYSGELAEKLFF
abundance: NA; v_gene: TRBV28; j_gene: TRBJ2-2; d_gene: TRBD2; CDR3nt: TGTGCCACACGGGGGACTAGCGGGAACACCGGGGAGCTGTTTTTT; CDR3aa: CATRGTSGNTGELFF
abundance: NA; v_gene: TRBV5-6; j_gene: TRBJ2-6; d_gene: TRBD1; CDR3nt: TGTGCCAGCAGCTTGGCGGGACAGGCCTCTGGGGCCAACGTCCTGACTTTC; CDR3aa: CASSLAGQASGANVLTF
abundance: NA; v_gene: TRBV21-1; j_gene: TRBJ1-2; d_gene: NA; CDR3nt: TGTGCCAGCAGAGACAGGGATGGCTACACCTTC; CDR3aa: CASRDRDGYTF
abundance: few; v_gene: TRBV5-4; j_gene: TRBJ2-5; d_gene: NA; CDR3nt: TGTGCCAGCAGACTAGCCGGGGGGACCCAGTACTTC; CDR3aa: CASRLAGGTQYF
abundance: NA; v_gene: TRBV19; j_gene: TRBJ2-1; d_gene: TRBD2; CDR3nt: TGTGCCAGTAGTACGAGCGGGGGGTCCTACAATGAGCAGTTCTTC; CDR3aa: CASSTSGGSYNEQFF
abundance: NA; v_gene: TRBV27; j_gene: TRBJ1-5; d_gene: TRBD1; CDR3nt: TGTGCCAGCAGACGACAGGGGAATCAGCCCCAGCATTTT; CDR3aa: CASRRQGNQPQHF
abundance: NA; v_gene: TRBV27; j_gene: TRBJ2-3; d_gene: TRBD1; CDR3nt: TGTGCCAGCAGCCTTACAGGGGGGTTCACAGATACGCAGTATTTT; CDR3aa: CASSLTGGFTDTQYF
abundance: NA; v_gene: TRBV27; j_gene: TRBJ2-7; d_gene: NA; CDR3nt: TGTGCCAGCAGTCGACACGGGGACAACTACGAGCAGTACTTC; CDR3aa: CASSRHGDNYEQYF
abundance: NA; v_gene: TRBV7-2; j_gene: TRBJ1-4; d_gene: NA; CDR3nt: TGTGCCAGCAGCTCGGACAGACCTAATGAAAAACTGTTTTTT; CDR3aa: CASSSDRPNEKLFF
abundance: NA; v_gene: TRBV6-4; j_gene: TRBJ2-5; d_gene: TRBD1; CDR3nt: TGTGCCCGATGGGACAGGGGCCAAGAGACCCAGTACTTC; CDR3aa: CARWDRGQETQYF
abundance: NA; v_gene: TRBV29-1; j_gene: TRBJ1-5; d_gene: NA; CDR3nt: TGCAGCGTTGAGGGGCAGGGTGGGCAGCCCCAGCATTTT; CDR3aa: CSVEGQGGQPQHF
abundance: NA; v_gene: TRBV5-4; j_gene: TRBJ2-7; d_gene: NA; CDR3nt: TGTGCCAGCAGCTCTGGACTCCCCTACGAGCAGTACTTC; CDR3aa: CASSSGLPYEQYF
abundance: NA; v_gene: TRBV7-3; j_gene: TRBJ1-3; d_gene: TRBD1; CDR3nt: TGTGCCAGCAGCGACACAGGGGGAACGAACACCATATATTTT; CDR3aa: CASSDTGGTNTIYF
abundance: NA; v_gene: TRBV21-1; j_gene: TRBJ1-4; d_gene: NA; CDR3nt: TGTGCCAGCAGCAATCAAGACCGGTTTGTTAGGGGTTCGAATGAAAAACTGTTTTTT; CDR3aa: CASSNQDRFVRGSNEKLFF
abundance: NA; v_gene: TRBV6-6; j_gene: TRBJ2-7; d_gene: TRBD1; CDR3nt: TGTGCCAGCACCGTAACTCAGGGACAGACCTACGAGCAGTACTTC; CDR3aa: CASTVTQGQTYEQYF
abundance: once; v_gene: TRBV30; j_gene: TRBJ2-6; d_gene: NA; CDR3nt: TGTGCCTGGAGTTTGGGACTCTCTGGGGCCAACGTCCTGACTTTC; CDR3aa: CAWSLGLSGANVLTF
abundance: NA; v_gene: TRBV10-3; j_gene: TRBJ2-3; d_gene: NA; CDR3nt: TGTGCCATCAGTGAGTGGGGAGAGGGAGCAAGCACAGATACGCAGTATTTT; CDR3aa: CAISEWGEGASTDTQYF
abundance: NA; v_gene: TRBV28; j_gene: TRBJ2-3; d_gene: NA; CDR3nt: TGTGCCAGCACTAAGTCAGATACGCAGTATTTT; CDR3aa: CASTKSDTQYF
abundance: NA; v_gene: TRBV2; j_gene: TRBJ2-5; d_gene: NA; CDR3nt: TGTGCCAGCGGAGCCCTAGAGACCCAGTACTTC; CDR3aa: CASGALETQYF
abundance: once; v_gene: TRBV7-8; j_gene: TRBJ1-5; d_gene: NA; CDR3nt: TGTGCCAGCAGCGACCATTCCTCGTCAGGACAGCCCCAGCATTTT; CDR3aa: CASSDHSSSGQPQHF
abundance: NA; v_gene: TRBV4-2; j_gene: TRBJ2-3; d_gene: NA; CDR3nt: TGTGCCAGCAGCCAGGGGACTTCTGAGTATTTT; CDR3aa: CASSQGTSEYF
abundance: NA; v_gene: TRBV5-6; j_gene: TRBJ2-7; d_gene: TRBD2; CDR3nt: TGTGCCAGCAGCACGGCGGGACTAGCGGGAGGTGAGCAGTACTTC; CDR3aa: CASSTAGLAGGEQYF
abundance: NA; v_gene: TRBV15; j_gene: TRBJ2-4; d_gene: TRBD1; CDR3nt: TGTGCCACCACAGGACAGGGGAAAAACATTCAGTACTTC; CDR3aa: CATTGQGKNIQYF
abundance: once; v_gene: TRBV2; j_gene: TRBJ1-5; d_gene: NA; CDR3nt: TGTGCCAGCAGTGATCAGGGCAGCAATCAGCCCCAGCATTTT; CDR3aa: CASSDQGSNQPQHF
abundance: few; v_gene: TRBV7-8; j_gene: TRBJ1-1; d_gene: NA; CDR3nt: TGTGCCAGCATCGTGGGACTCCCGGGGTCTGAAGCTTTCTTT; CDR3aa: CASIVGLPGSEAFF
abundance: NA; v_gene: TRBV19; j_gene: TRBJ2-6; d_gene: NA; CDR3nt: TGTGCCAGTAGTATAGACTACAGAACCAAACCCTCTGGGGCCAACGTCCTGACTTTC; CDR3aa: CASSIDYRTKPSGANVLTF
abundance: NA; v_gene: TRBV14; j_gene: TRBJ1-2; d_gene: NA; CDR3nt: TGTGCCAGCAGCCAAGATCGCCGTCGCGGGGACTATGGCTACACCTTC; CDR3aa: CASSQDRRRGDYGYTF
abundance: NA; v_gene: TRBV4-3; j_gene: TRBJ2-7; d_gene: NA; CDR3nt: TGCGCCAGCAGCCGTCGACATACTTACGAGCAGTACTTC; CDR3aa: CASSRRHTYEQYF
abundance: NA; v_gene: TRBV6-5; j_gene: TRBJ2-7; d_gene: TRBD2; CDR3nt: TGTGCCAGCAGACCGTCCGGGACTAGGACCTACGAGCAGTACTTC; CDR3aa: CASRPSGTRTYEQYF
abundance: NA; v_gene: TRBV2; j_gene: TRBJ2-1; d_gene: TRBD1; CDR3nt: TGTGCCAGCATACGGGACAGTTACAATGAGCAGTTCTTC; CDR3aa: CASIRDSYNEQFF